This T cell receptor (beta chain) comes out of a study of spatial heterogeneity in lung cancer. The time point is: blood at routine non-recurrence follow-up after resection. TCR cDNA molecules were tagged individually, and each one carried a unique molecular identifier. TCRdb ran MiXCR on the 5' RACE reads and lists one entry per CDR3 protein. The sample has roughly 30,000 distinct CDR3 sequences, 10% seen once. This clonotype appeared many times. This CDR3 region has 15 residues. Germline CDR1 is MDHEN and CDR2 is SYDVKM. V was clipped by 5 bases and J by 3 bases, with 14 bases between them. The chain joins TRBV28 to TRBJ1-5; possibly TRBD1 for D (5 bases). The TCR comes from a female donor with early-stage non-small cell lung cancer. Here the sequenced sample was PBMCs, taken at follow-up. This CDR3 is CASSPRGLINQPQHF. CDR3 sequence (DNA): TGTGCCAGCAGTCCGAGGGGCCTTATCAATCAGCCCCAGCATTTT.